One and the same sample provided the 14 T cell receptor beta chains below, sequenced in a study of cytomegalovirus exposure and HLA in healthy donors (dated by TCRdb to the late 2010s). Library method: the immunoSEQ multiplex PCR assay. For the multiplex PCR, a mixture combining 60 forward primers for TCR Vbeta segments and 13 reverse primers for TCR Jbeta segments was used. In TCRdb, the immuneACCESS table is reduced to in-frame sequences with V and J assigned. These tables do not hold every clone; where another copy was compared, an unresolved V gene accounts for under half, and the others remain unexplained. This sample has under 130,000 clones in its table, and roughly 69% of those were observed once. Clones ranked in the top ten supply over 3.5% of the sample. Input material: PBMCs. The receptors were sampled from a man aged 25 to 40 in good health and CMV-seropositive.

The chain couples TRBV19 to TRBJ2-2, with 9 bases fitting TRBD2. This CDR3 region has 16 residues. The germline V gene has CDR1 LNHDA and CDR2 SQIVND (reference sequence). V was pared by 9 bases and J by 6 bases, with 14 bases of the junction left unmatched. The CDR3 protein is CASGDSSGGDAGELFF. DNA of the CDR3: TGTGCCAGCGGGGACAGTAGCGGGGGCGACGCCGGGGAGCTGTTTTTT.

There are a few counts of this clone. The rearrangement links TRBV5-6 to TRBJ2-6, with a tentative D call TRBD2 (7 bases). Trimming removed 9 bases from V and 1 base from J, with 17 bases in between. Germline values: CDR1 SGHDT, CDR2 YYEEEE. The CDR3 consists of 16 residues. For the CDR3, the DNA is TGTGCCACGACTTGGGGGGGCTATTCTGGGGCCAACGTCCTGACTTTC. This encodes CATTWGGYSGANVLTF. Variable domain in full (rest from reference TRBV5-6 and TRBJ2-6): DAGVTQSPTHLIKTRGQQVTLRCSPKSGHDTVSWYQQALGQGPQFIFQYYEEEERQRGNFPDRFSGHQFPNYSSELNVNALLLGDSALYLCATTWGGYSGANVLTFGAGSRLTVL.

The J gene is TRBJ1-6, the V gene TRBV6-6; 8 bases line up with TRBD1. V dropped 7 bases and J dropped 5; count of bases not matched to a gene: 7. The CDR3 is 15 amino acids. In germline, CDR1 is MNHNY, CDR2 SVGAGI (reference sequence). CDR3: CASTSTGDDNSPLHF. CDR3 nucleotide sequence: TGTGCCAGCACGTCGACAGGGGATGATAATTCACCCCTCCACTTT.

This clone occurred a few times. This chain joins TRBV4-1 and TRBJ2-1; 8 nucleotides match TRBD2. The germline gives CDR1 MGHRA, CDR2 YSYEKL. The V gene end was trimmed by 4 bases and the J gene end by 3 bases; junction bases not matched to a gene: 5. CDR3 size: 15 residues. CDR3 DNA: TGCGCCAGCAGCCCCTTTAGCGGGGACTACAATGAGCAGTTCTTC. Protein sequence: CASSPFSGDYNEQFF.

The J gene is TRBJ2-3, the V gene TRBV7-6; TRBD2 is a possible D gene (6 bases). Germline lookup yields CDR1 SGHVS and CDR2 FNYEAQ. Trimming removed 5 bases at V and 6 bases at J, with 18 bases between. The CDR3 consists of 15 residues. This CDR3 reads CASSPRESPMDTQYF. The CDR3 region has the DNA TGTGCCAGCAGCCCACGGGAGTCCCCTATGGATACGCAGTATTTT.

This clone was seen only once. The rearrangement uses TRBV10-3 and TRBJ2-7, with 8 bases identical to TRBD1. The CDR3 runs 13 residues. The germline V gene encodes CDR1 ENHRY and CDR2 SYGVKD. Trimming took 5 bases from V and 4 from J; bases not matched to a gene: 4. CDR3 amino acids: CAISPRTGYEQYF. In DNA form, the CDR3 reads TGTGCCATCAGTCCTAGGACAGGGTACGAGCAGTACTTC.

This chain joins TRBV7-9 and TRBJ1-2; 8 bases match TRBD1. The germline gives CDR1 SEHNR, CDR2 FQNEAQ (reference sequence). The length of the CDR3 is 16 residues. J lost 1 base, V lost 5 bases, and 9 bases had no gene match. The CDR3 region has the DNA TGTGCCAGCAGCACATTAGAGACAGGGGATAACTATGGCTACACCTTC. Translation: CASSTLETGDNYGYTF.

This rearrangement joins TRBV11-2 to TRBJ2-7, with 9 positions matching TRBD1. Germline V lookup: CDR1 SGHAT, CDR2 FQNNGV. This CDR3 is built from 16 residues. The junction had 7 bases not matched to a gene; V was cut back by 1 base and J by 3 bases. The CDR3, as DNA: TGTGCCAGCAGCTTAGTGGTTAGGACAGGGGACTACGAGCAGTACTTC. This encodes CASSLVVRTGDYEQYF.

The rearrangement links TRBV29-1 to TRBJ2-5, with 9 bases aligning to TRBD1. The end of the DNA is better explained by TRBJ2-7, so the J call may be wrong. The CDR3 has 13 residues. Germline values: CDR1 SQVTM, CDR2 ANQGSEA. The CDR3 DNA reads as TGCAGCGTCCGGACAGGGGAAGCCTACGAGCAGTACTTC. Protein sequence: CSVRTGEAYEQYF.

The rearrangement joins TRBV5-1 to TRBJ2-5; D ambiguous. The V gene lost 4 bases and the J gene lost 4 bases, with 5 bases spanning the gap. The CDR3 is made up of 11 amino acids. Germline CDR1 and CDR2: SGHRS and YFSETQ. CDR3 loop: CASSILETQYF. The CDR3 nucleotides are TGCGCCAGCAGCATATTAGAGACCCAGTACTTC.

The chain uses TRBV2 and TRBJ1-3; tentatively, D is TRBD1 (5 bases). Germline CDR1 and CDR2: SNHLY and FYNNEI. The CDR3 is 14 residues long. V lost 3 bases, J lost 3 bases, and 9 bases lay in between. The CDR3 coding sequence is TGTGCCAGCAGTGAGGCAGGGCTTGGAAACACCATATATTTT. It translates to CASSEAGLGNTIYF. Full variable domain (outside the CDR3, taken from reference TRBV2 and TRBJ1-3): EPEVTQTPSHQVTQMGQEVILRCVPISNHLYFYWYRQILGQKVEFLVSFYNNEISEKSEIFDDQFSVERPDGSNFTLKIRSTKLEDSAMYFCASSEAGLGNTIYFGEGSWLTVV.

The chain links TRBV4-2 to TRBJ2-1, with 9 bases that match TRBD2. V lost 0 bases, J lost 3 bases, and 6 bases stayed unmatched. CDR3 size: 17 residues. Looked up from germline, CDR1 is LGHNA and CDR2 is YNFKEQ. The CDR3 DNA follows: TGTGCCAGCAGCCAAGATGGGGCGGGGGGGTACTACAATGAGCAGTTCTTC. Translating it yields CASSQDGAGGYYNEQFF.

This chain links TRBV25-1 with TRBJ2-7, with 14 bases identical to TRBD2. Germline loops: CDR1 MGHDK, CDR2 SYGVNS. This CDR3 contains 17 residues. The V segment lost 6 bases and the J segment 0 bases; nucleotides outside the gene matches: 7. The CDR3 DNA reads TGTGCCAGCAGCAGGACTAGCGGGGGGCTAAGCTCCTACGAGCAGTACTTC. Protein product: CASSRTSGGLSSYEQYF.

This clone was counted between two and nine times. The chain combines TRBV13 with TRBJ2-3, with TRBD1 identical over 8 bases. The CDR3 totals 15 residues. The germline V gene has CDR1 PRHDT and CDR2 FYEKMQ (reference sequence). After removal of 5 bases from V and 6 bases from J, the junction contained 10 bases not matched to a gene. The CDR3 sequence is CASSKGQDAFDTQYF. In DNA, the CDR3 is TGTGCCAGCAGCAAGGGACAGGATGCATTCGATACGCAGTATTTT.